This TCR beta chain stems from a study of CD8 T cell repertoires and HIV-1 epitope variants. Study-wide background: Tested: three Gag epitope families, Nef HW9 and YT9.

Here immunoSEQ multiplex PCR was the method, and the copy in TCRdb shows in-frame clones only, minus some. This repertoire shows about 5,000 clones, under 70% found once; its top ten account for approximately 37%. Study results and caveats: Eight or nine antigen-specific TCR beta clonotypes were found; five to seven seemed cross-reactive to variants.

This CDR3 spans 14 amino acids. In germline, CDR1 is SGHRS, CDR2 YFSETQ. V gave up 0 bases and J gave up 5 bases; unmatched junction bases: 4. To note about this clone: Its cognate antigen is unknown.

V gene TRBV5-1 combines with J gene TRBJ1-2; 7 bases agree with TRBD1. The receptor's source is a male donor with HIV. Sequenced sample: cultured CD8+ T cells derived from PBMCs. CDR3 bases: TGCGCCAGCAGCTTGGGGGGGACAGCTTATGGCTACACCTTC. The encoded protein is CASSLGGTAYGYTF.